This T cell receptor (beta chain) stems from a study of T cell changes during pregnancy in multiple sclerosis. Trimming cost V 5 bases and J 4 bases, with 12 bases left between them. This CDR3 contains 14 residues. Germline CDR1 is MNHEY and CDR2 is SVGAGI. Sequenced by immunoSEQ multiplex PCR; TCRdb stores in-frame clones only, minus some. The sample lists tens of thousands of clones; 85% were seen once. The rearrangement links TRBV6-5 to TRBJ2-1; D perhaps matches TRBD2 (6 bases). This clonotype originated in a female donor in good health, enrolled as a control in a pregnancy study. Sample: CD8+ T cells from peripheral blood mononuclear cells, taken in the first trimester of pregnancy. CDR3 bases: TGTGCCAGCAGTCGTGGGGGAGGATACAATGAGCAGTTCTTC. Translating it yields CASSRGGGYNEQFF.